These 17 T cell receptor beta chains share one sample of origin, sequenced in a study of blood T cell repertoires in COVID-19. TCRdb's table, derived via immunoSEQ multiplex PCR, lists solely in-frame clones and lacks some. The table has approximately 230,000 clones, around 83% seen once. Sequenced sample: peripheral blood. Receptor source: an older man with acute or convalescent COVID-19.

This chain joins TRBV21-1 and TRBJ2-1; TRBD2 was called by the table and not checked on the DNA. TRBV21-1 counts as a pseudogene. This CDR3 spans 19 amino acids. The DNA for the CDR3 is TGTGCCAGCAGCAATAGCGGGAGGGCGGTCCAGGCCTCCTACAATGAGCAGTTCTTC. This gives the protein CASSNSGRAVQASYNEQFF.

The chain joins TRBV5-1 to TRBJ1-6; possibly TRBD1 for D (6 bases). The CDR3 length is 16 residues. Germline V gene data show CDR1 as SGHRS and CDR2 as YFSETQ. Trimming stripped 0 bases from V and 10 bases from J, with 17 bases between. Here the CDR3 DNA reads TGCGCCAGCAGCTTGGGAGGCGTACAGGGTCGGTCACCCCTCCACTTT. As protein: CASSLGGVQGRSPLHF.

The chain carries TRBV7-9 and TRBJ2-7; 8 bases fit TRBD2. The CDR3 totals 15 residues. J gave up 3 bases and V 1 base, and 5 bases lay outside the gene matches. CDR1 SEHNR and CDR2 FQNEAQ come from the germline V gene (reference sequence). DNA of the CDR3: TGTGCCAGCAGCTTAGGGCTAGCGGGTAACTACGAGCAGTACTTC. Its protein is CASSLGLAGNYEQYF.

This rearrangement joins TRBV3-1 (or the pseudogene TRBV3-2) to TRBJ2-7, with 8 positions matching TRBD2. The CDR3 sequence is 17 residues long. V shed 4 bases, J shed 3 bases, and the junction held 14 bases outside the gene matches. The germline CDR1 and CDR2 sequences are LGHDT and YNNKEL (reference sequence). CDR3 sequence reads: CASSPDLSGTRIYEQYF. CDR3 in DNA: TGTGCCAGCAGCCCCGACCTCTCCGGGACTAGAATCTACGAGCAGTACTTC.

CDR3 loop: CASSPFSATKRLNRRGYEQYF. As DNA, the CDR3 is TGTGCCAGCAGCCCTTTCAGCGCGACCAAGCGATTGAACCGGAGAGGCTACGAGCAGTACTTC. The rearrangement joins TRBV3-1 (or the pseudogene TRBV3-2) to TRBJ2-7; D ambiguous. The germline V and J ends were trimmed by 4 bases and 3 bases, with 34 bases remaining between them. Germline-derived CDR1 and CDR2 are LGHDT and YNNKEL (reference sequence). The CDR3 loop spans 21 amino acids.

The chain carries TRBV5-1 and TRBJ2-7, with a possible D match to TRBD2 (5 bases). This CDR3 comprises 14 residues. Germline V gives CDR1 SGHRS, CDR2 YFSETQ. V was trimmed by 4 bases and J by 7 bases, leaving 18 bases between them. In DNA form, the CDR3 reads TGCGCCAGCAGCAGGGCGGTAGCGTCTCGGGAGCAGTACTTC. Residues: CASSRAVASREQYF.

The chain carries TRBV19 and TRBJ1-5, with D perhaps matching TRBD1 (5 bases). The V end lost 8 bases, the J end lost 7 bases, and 18 bases lay between the germline ends. This CDR3 is 14 amino acids long. Looked up from germline, CDR1 is LNHDA and CDR2 is SQIVND (reference sequence). CDR3 nucleotide sequence: TGTGCCAGTGCCGATCGGAGGGGAGGGCAGCCCCAGCATTTT. Amino acid sequence: CASADRRGGQPQHF.

J is TRBJ2-5 and V is TRBV6-5; 10 nucleotides agree with TRBD2. The junction had 4 bases not matched to a gene; V was cut back by 9 bases and J by 3 bases. The CDR3 covers 13 residues. From germline, CDR1 is MNHEY and CDR2 SVGAGI. The CDR3 spells CASRAGGEETQYF. Here the CDR3 DNA reads TGTGCCAGTAGAGCGGGGGGGGAAGAGACCCAGTACTTC.

V gene TRBV19 combines with J gene TRBJ2-3; 7 positions agree with TRBD2. The junction had 9 bases not matched to a gene; V was cut back by 5 bases and J by 1 base. This CDR3 contains 16 residues. Germline CDR1 and CDR2: LNHDA and SQIVND (reference sequence). The CDR3 spells CASSLHLLAGTDTQYF. CDR3 in DNA: TGTGCCAGTAGTCTCCACCTTCTAGCGGGCACAGATACGCAGTATTTT. The whole variable domain, remainder taken from reference TRBV19 and TRBJ2-3, is DGGITQSPKYLFRKEGQNVTLSCEQNLNHDAMYWYRQDPGQGLRLIYYSQIVNDFQKGDIAEGYSVSREKKESFPLTVTSAQKNPTAFYLCASSLHLLAGTDTQYFGPGTRLTVL.

The gene calls are TRBV5-1 and TRBJ1-1; TRBD1 aligns across 7 bases. V lost 4 bases and J lost 8; bases outside the gene matches: 5. Germline V lookup: CDR1 SGHRS, CDR2 YFSETQ. The CDR3 consists of 12 residues. CDR3: CASSPETGEAFF. Written as DNA, the CDR3 is TGCGCCAGCAGCCCCGAGACAGGGGAAGCTTTCTTT.

V and J are TRBV30 and TRBJ2-3; TRBD2 matches at 8 bases. Germline CDR1 GTSNPN, CDR2 SVGIG (reference sequence). The J segment lost 3 bases and the V segment lost 0 bases, leaving 5 bases of the junction unmatched. CDR3 size: 15 residues. CDR3 sequence reads: CAWSVPAGVTDTQYF. The CDR3 DNA is TGTGCCTGGAGTGTACCAGCGGGAGTGACAGATACGCAGTATTTT.

The chain links TRBV7-3 to TRBJ2-2; 9 nucleotides line up with TRBD1. CDR1 SGHTA and CDR2 FQGTGA come from the germline V gene. This CDR3 has 16 residues. With 4 bases clipped from V and 5 bases from J, the junction kept 8 bases outside the gene matches. The CDR3 region has the DNA TGTGCCAGCAGCTCCGGACAGGGGCAGGTGACCGGGGAGCTGTTTTTT. This sequence encodes CASSSGQGQVTGELFF.

The V gene is TRBV24-1, the J gene TRBJ2-7; tentatively, D is TRBD1 (6 bases). The CDR3 contains 12 residues. CDR1 is KGHDR and CDR2 is SFDVKD in the germline V gene. Trimming removed 9 bases from V and 3 bases from J, with 11 bases in between. CDR3 sequence reads: CATLIRGYEQYF. DNA for the CDR3: TGTGCCACCTTAATCAGGGGCTACGAGCAGTACTTC.

The chain uses TRBV21-1 and TRBJ2-3; no DNA check was done on the table's D call, TRBD2. TRBV21-1 is labeled a pseudogene. The CDR3 totals 19 residues. As DNA, the CDR3 is TGTGCCAGCAGCAGCCGGGGGTTCCACTTAGCGGGGGTACCAGATACGCAGTATTTT. Its translation: CASSSRGFHLAGVPDTQYF.

This chain uses TRBV28 with TRBJ2-2; TRBD2 agrees at 8 bases. Germline CDR1 is MDHEN and CDR2 is SYDVKM. This CDR3 has 16 amino acids. Losses at the gene ends were 3 bases for V and 7 bases for J; bases not matched to a gene: 10. The CDR3 DNA follows: TGTGCCAGCAGTTTCCCCGGGACTAGGAGTGTCGGGGAGCTGTTTTTT. It codes for CASSFPGTRSVGELFF. The variable domain in full, with the rest retrieved from reference TRBV28 and TRBJ2-2, is DVKVTQSSRYLVKRTGEKVFLECVQDMDHENMFWYRQDPGLGLRLIYFSYDVKMKEKGDIPEGYSVSREKKERFSLILESASTNQTSMYLCASSFPGTRSVGELFFGEGSRLTVL.

The rearrangement joins TRBV29-1 to TRBJ1-1, with a possible D match to TRBD1 (5 bases). This CDR3 comprises 13 residues. In germline, CDR1 is SQVTM, CDR2 ANQGSEA. V was pared by 5 bases and J by 6 bases, with 16 bases between. In DNA form, the CDR3 reads TGCAGCGTTCAGTGGTCGCGGGGACCTGAAGCTTTCTTT. Its protein product is CSVQWSRGPEAFF.

This sequence joins TRBV12-3 or TRBV12-4 and TRBJ2-5, with a tentative D call TRBD1 (5 bases). Trimming took off 3 bases at V and 4 bases at J, with 6 bases between the two ends. This CDR3 has 12 residues. The CDR3 bases are TGTGCCAGCAGTTTCCAGGGAGAGACCCAGTACTTC. This gives the protein CASSFQGETQYF.